These T cell receptor beta chains were read from a single sample in a study of shared clonotypes between healthy human individuals. Profiled with immunoSEQ multiplex PCR; TCRdb holds only in-frame clones, not every one. The sample shows around 1.6 million clones, about 98% of them seen only once. Sequenced input: naive CD4+ T cells sorted from blood. These receptors came from a man younger than 45 in good health. The CDR3 runs from the conserved cysteine through the conserved F or W. The D gene is left open where the match is weak. Clone size, where shown, is once, few, many, or a class for clones that have expanded.

>TRBV7-2|TRBJ2-1|NA|NA
TGTGCCAGCAGGCGGGACAGAAGCTACAATGAGCAGTTCTTC
CASRRDRSYNEQFF
>TRBV4-1|TRBJ2-3|NA|NA
TGCGCCAGCAGCGGAAGCGGGCCTAGCACAGATACGCAGTATTTT
CASSGSGPSTDTQYF
>TRBV10-2|TRBJ1-4|NA|NA
TGCGCCAGCAGTGAGATGAGGGAAAAACTGTTTTTT
CASSEMREKLFF
>TRBV2|TRBJ1-3|NA|NA
TGTGCCAGCAGGGACAGTGCCGCAGGAAACACCATATATTTT
CASRDSAAGNTIYF
>TRBV5-1|TRBJ2-7|NA|NA
TGCGCCAGCAGCCCACGACAGGTCCCCTACGAGCAGTACTTC
CASSPRQVPYEQYF
>TRBV19|TRBJ2-7|NA|once
TGTGCCAGTAGTACTTCCAGGGATTTTTACGAGCAGTACTTC
CASSTSRDFYEQYF
>TRBV7-6|TRBJ2-7|TRBD2|NA
TGTGCCAGCAGCAAAGGGGTAGCGGGAAGCGGACCATACGAGCAGTACTTC
CASSKGVAGSGPYEQYF
>TRBV5-1|TRBJ1-4|NA|NA
TGCGCCAGCAGCTTGGAAGGGACGCCAAATGAAAAACTGTTTTTT
CASSLEGTPNEKLFF
>TRBV7-2|TRBJ1-4|NA|NA
TGTGCCAGCACCGAGTCGGGTCGAACTAATGAAAAACTGTTTTTT
CASTESGRTNEKLFF
>TRBV2|TRBJ2-3|NA|once
TGTGCCACAGCTGCAGACCTCACAGATACGCAGTATTTT
CATAADLTDTQYF
>TRBV19|TRBJ2-7|TRBD2|NA
TGTGCCAGTAGCACGACTAGCGGGACTACCTACGAGCAGTACTTC
CASSTTSGTTYEQYF
>TRBV5-4|TRBJ2-1|NA|NA
TGTGCCAGCAGCCAACGGGCCGGGACGGAGCAGTTCTTC
CASSQRAGTEQFF
>TRBV2|TRBJ2-7|NA|NA
TGTGCCAGCAGTGAGACCTACGAGCAGTACTTC
CASSETYEQYF
>TRBV5-1|TRBJ2-5|NA|NA
TGCGCCAGCAGAAGGACTAATGGCAACCAAGAGACCCAGTACTTC
CASRRTNGNQETQYF
>TRBV6-6|TRBJ2-7|NA|few
TGTGCCAGCAGTTACTCATCCCTGGGTGAGCAGTACTTC
CASSYSSLGEQYF
>TRBV6-1|TRBJ1-5|NA|NA
TGTGCCAGCAGTGATAAGATAAATCAGCCCCAGCATTTT
CASSDKINQPQHF
>TRBV5-1|TRBJ1-1|NA|NA
TGCGCCAGCAGCTTACTCTACAGAGGACAGCCCAACACTGAAGCTTTCTTT
CASSLLYRGQPNTEAFF
>TRBV5-4|TRBJ1-4|NA|once
TGTGCCAGCAGCCCGGGGTTTAATGAAAAACTGTTTTTT
CASSPGFNEKLFF
>TRBV28|TRBJ2-1|TRBD2|NA
TGTGCCAGCCTAACCCCGGCGGGACTAGCCTACAATGAGCAGTTCTTC
CASLTPAGLAYNEQFF
>TRBV27|TRBJ2-7|NA|NA
TGTGCCAGCAGTTTTAAACCCTGGGCCTACGAGCAGTACTTC
CASSFKPWAYEQYF
>TRBV10-1|TRBJ2-1|TRBD2|NA
TGCGCCAGCAGTGAGCAACCCAAAACTAGCGGGAGGCCCTACAATGAGCAGTTCTTC
CASSEQPKTSGRPYNEQFF
>TRBV9|TRBJ2-3|TRBD2|once
TGTGCCAGCAGCCCCGGGACTAGGGTTGCAGATACGCAGTATTTT
CASSPGTRVADTQYF
>TRBV7-3|TRBJ2-7|NA|NA
TGTGCCAGCAGCCCCCAGGGTAGTTCGTACGAGCAGTACTTC
CASSPQGSSYEQYF
>TRBV25-1|TRBJ1-2|NA|NA
TGTGCCAGCAGTGAATTCTACGGCAGGACTCAAGGCTACACCTTC
CASSEFYGRTQGYTF
>TRBV5-6|TRBJ2-7|TRBD1|NA
TGTGCCAGCAGCCCTCGGGACAGGGTTTCCTACGAGCAGTACTTC
CASSPRDRVSYEQYF
>TRBV5-4|TRBJ2-3|NA|NA
TGTGCCAGCAGCCTCCCAGGTGTGGGGCAAGATACGCAGTATTTT
CASSLPGVGQDTQYF
>TRBV6-6|TRBJ1-2|NA|NA
TGTGCCAGCAGTGGAGAACGGGCCTATGGCTACACCTTC
CASSGERAYGYTF
>TRBV11-2|TRBJ2-7|NA|NA
TGTGCCAGCAGCTTAGATCTCGGCAACTACGAGCAGTACTTC
CASSLDLGNYEQYF
>TRBV7-9|TRBJ1-2|NA|NA
TGTGCCAGCAGCACGATTGTAGGGTATGGCTACACCTTC
CASSTIVGYGYTF
>TRBV5-4|TRBJ1-2|NA|NA
TGTGCCAGCAGCCCCGGCGAGGGAGGGAGTGTATATGGCTACACCTTC
CASSPGEGGSVYGYTF
>TRBV6-5|TRBJ2-1|NA|NA
TGTGCCAGCAGTACGGGGAGCTCCTACAATGAGCAGTTCTTC
CASSTGSSYNEQFF
>TRBV11-2|TRBJ2-3|TRBD1|NA
TGTGCCAGCAGACCGACAGGGGCTAGCACAGATACGCAGTATTTT
CASRPTGASTDTQYF
>TRBV29-1|TRBJ1-2|TRBD1|NA
TGCAGCGTTGAATTAGGGGGCTCGAACTATGGCTACACCTTC
CSVELGGSNYGYTF
>TRBV4-2|TRBJ2-7|NA|NA
TGTGCCAGCAGCCAAGGGACGGGACTCCTTTACGAGCAGTACTTC
CASSQGTGLLYEQYF
>TRBV4-1|TRBJ2-7|NA|NA
TGCGCCAGCAGCCGCGTCGATGGGGAGTACGAGCAGTACTTC
CASSRVDGEYEQYF
>TRBV7-7|TRBJ2-5|TRBD1|NA
TGTGCTAGCAGCCCGGGGACAGCAAACCAAGAGACCCAGTACTTC
CASSPGTANQETQYF
>TRBV20-1|TRBJ2-3|NA|NA
TGCAGTGCTAGTCCGGATACGCAGTATTTT
CSASPDTQYF
>TRBV27|TRBJ1-5|TRBD1|NA
TGTGCCAGCAGTTTAATAGGACAGGGGCCTTGGGGACAGCCCCAGCATTTT
CASSLIGQGPWGQPQHF
>TRBV5-4|TRBJ1-1|NA|NA
TGTGCCAGCAGCGCCTTAAACACTGAAGCTTTCTTT
CASSALNTEAFF
>TRBV7-8|TRBJ2-3|NA|NA
TGTGCCAGCAGCTCCGAGTCGGTCCCAGATACGCAGTATTTT
CASSSESVPDTQYF
>TRBV29-1|TRBJ2-7|NA|NA
TGCAGCGTTGGTCTATCGTACTACGAGCAGTACTTC
CSVGLSYYEQYF
>TRBV27|TRBJ2-3|NA|NA
TGTGCCAGCAGTTTTTCCGGGACACCCTATGATACGCAGTATTTT
CASSFSGTPYDTQYF
>TRBV6-1|TRBJ2-3|NA|NA
TGTGCCAGCAGTCTCACAGATACGCAGTATTTT
CASSLTDTQYF
>TRBV19|TRBJ2-5|NA|once
TGTGCCACCGGGTCCGGGAAGACCCAGTACTTC
CATGSGKTQYF
>TRBV4-3|TRBJ2-1|NA|NA
TGCGCCAGCAGCCAAGATCGTTTACCTCAGCGGGAGCAGTTCTTC
CASSQDRLPQREQFF
>TRBV7-6|TRBJ1-5|NA|NA
TGTGCCAGCAGCAAGAACGGGGCAGGGGCTCCGGGTCAGCCCCAGCATTTT
CASSKNGAGAPGQPQHF
>TRBV18|TRBJ2-7|NA|NA
TGTGCCAGCTCACCGACGTTACGAGGCGTACCGGGGAACGAGCAGTACTTC
CASSPTLRGVPGNEQYF
>TRBV18|TRBJ1-1|TRBD1|NA
TGTGCCAGCTCAGCCGGGACAGGGGGGACTGAAGCTTTCTTT
CASSAGTGGTEAFF
>TRBV29-1|TRBJ2-7|NA|NA
TGCAGCGTTGAAACAGAGGCCTACGAGCAGTACTTC
CSVETEAYEQYF
>TRBV7-8|TRBJ2-5|NA|NA
TGTGCCAGCAGCTTAGCTCGGCGTCAAGAGACCCAGTACTTC
CASSLARRQETQYF